This is a list of T cell receptor beta chains from one sample in a study of radiotherapy plus CTLA-4 blockade in lung cancer. Produced via immunoSEQ multiplex PCR; TCRdb's table is partial and in-frame only. Among some 60,000 clones listed, more than 60% were seen once. Source: peripheral blood, taken from a patient treated with radiotherapy plus ipilimumab. The receptors here all came from a human donor with non-small cell lung cancer who had a complete response to radiotherapy plus ipilimumab. CDR3s leave out the opening cysteine and the closing phenylalanine or tryptophan.

J gene	V gene	CDR3 protein
TRBJ2-7	TRBV11-2	ASSSVSLYEQY
TRBJ1-1	TRBV6-5	ASSYDSGAEAF
TRBJ1-1	TRBV27	ASSPRVQGVEAF
TRBJ2-3	TRBV9	ASSVGTSGGTDTQY
TRBJ1-5	TRBV2	ASNPQGAGQPQH
TRBJ2-7	TRBV9	ASSPRGSSYEQY
TRBJ1-1	TRBV19	ASSIVGGTGLNEAF
TRBJ2-1	TRBV5-1	ASSLVTGTYNEQF
TRBJ1-5	TRBV19	ASSIGSSRSNQPQH
TRBJ2-1	TRBV7-6	ASSLTGSYNKQF
TRBJ1-3	TRBV5-4	ASSSPTGNTIY
TRBJ2-1	TRBV7-9	ASSAISDEQF
TRBJ1-1	TRBV18	ASSPLTETEAF
TRBJ2-7	TRBV30	AWSDQRDSYEQY
TRBJ2-2	TRBV6-1	ASRGTGGTGELF
TRBJ1-5	TRBV7-9	ASSPGDGGNQPQH
TRBJ2-1	TRBV27	ASSLQQGNEQF
TRBJ2-5	TRBV11-2	ASSLRLQETQY
TRBJ2-3	TRBV10-3	ATKPGEGGDTQY
TRBJ1-6	TRBV6-5	ASSYTGISYNSPLH
TRBJ1-5	TRBV18	ASSSGQEQPQH
TRBJ2-1	TRBV7-9	ASSRLAGEGKTREQF
TRBJ2-3	TRBV15	ATSARITSTDTQY
TRBJ1-1	TRBV14	ASSHEAKGTEAF
TRBJ2-2	TRBV2	ASSDALLAGGKNTGELF
TRBJ2-1	TRBV5-1	ASSLAGLAVNEQF
TRBJ2-3	TRBV5-3	ARSGAQGWTDTQY
TRBJ1-6	TRBV14	ASSQEQRNSPLH
TRBJ1-1	TRBV6-5	ASTRGGNTEAF
TRBJ1-2	TRBV4-3	ASSRDMGQGAPYT
TRBJ1-1	TRBV27	ASSPSPGQGRGNTEAF